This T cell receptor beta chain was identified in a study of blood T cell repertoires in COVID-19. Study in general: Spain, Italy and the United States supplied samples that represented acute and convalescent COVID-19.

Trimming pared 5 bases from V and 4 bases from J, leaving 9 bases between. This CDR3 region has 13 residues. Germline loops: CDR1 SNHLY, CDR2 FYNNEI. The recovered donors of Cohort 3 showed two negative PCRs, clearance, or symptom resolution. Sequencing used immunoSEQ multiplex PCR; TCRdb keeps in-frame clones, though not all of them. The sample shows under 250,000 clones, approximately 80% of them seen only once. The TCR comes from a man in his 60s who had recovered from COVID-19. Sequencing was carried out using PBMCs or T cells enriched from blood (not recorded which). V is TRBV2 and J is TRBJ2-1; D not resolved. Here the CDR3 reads CASSFSLYNEQFF. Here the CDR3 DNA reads TGTGCCAGCAGTTTCTCCCTTTACAATGAGCAGTTCTTC.